This T cell receptor (beta chain) originates from a study of cytomegalovirus exposure and HLA in healthy donors. CDR3 length equals 15 residues. Looked up from germline, CDR1 is LGHNA and CDR2 is YSLEER. V lost 1 base to trimming and J lost 4 bases, with 10 bases between them. The donors comprised healthy bone marrow donors. The PCR ran on 60 Vbeta and 13 Jbeta primers. TCRdb's table, derived via immunoSEQ multiplex PCR, lists solely in-frame clones and lacks some. This table has more than 140,000 clones, almost 85% appearing once. The V call is TRBV4-3, the J call TRBJ2-2; perhaps TRBD1 as D (5 bases). The source material was PBMCs. The source is a young man in good health and CMV-seropositive. CDR3 amino acids: CASSQVGQGTGELFF. DNA for the CDR3: TGCGCCAGCAGCCAAGTGGGGCAGGGCACCGGGGAGCTGTTTTTT.